This TCR beta chain emerged from a study of T cells after posttransplantation cyclophosphamide. Remarks on this clone: Its antigen is still unknown.

Whole-study findings and limits: Tissue-infiltrating T cells from skin or gut overlapped little with blood T cells. After PTCy, TRB diversity resembled that of CNI/methotrexate controls. Later post-transplant blood repertoires were often dominated by donor CD8+ memory clones.

This related bone marrow graft donor gave peripheral blood on the day of marrow donation. Here immunoSEQ multiplex PCR was the method, and the copy in TCRdb shows in-frame clones only, minus some. The table records 40,000 to 55,000 clones without singletons, the ten largest covering 2% to 3%. What was sequenced was PBMCs. The sequence was collected from a man aged 35-49 years in good health, CMV-negative, and a related stem cell transplant donor.

The CDR3 region is CASSPPGTSGETQYF. DNA of the CDR3: TGTGCCAGCTCACCGCCCGGGACTAGCGGCGAGACCCAGTACTTC. The chain employs TRBV18 and TRBJ2-5; 11 nucleotides align to TRBD2. Looked up from germline, CDR1 is KGHSH and CDR2 is LQKENI. CDR3 length: 15 residues. The ends lost 3 bases at V and 5 bases at J; junction bases unmatched: 5.